A selection of T cell receptor beta chains follows, all from one sample in a study of cytomegalovirus exposure and HLA in healthy donors. Method: immunoSEQ multiplex PCR; TCRdb's copy keeps in-frame clones and lacks some. Here the sample spans about 120,000 clones, roughly 84% being singletons. Sample: PBMCs. The source is a woman in her 30s in good health and CMV-seronegative. Each CDR3 is given with its conserved first and last residue. A D gene is named only where the DNA matches it firmly. A row's size may be missing; if present it is once, few, many or a size class.

v_call: TRBV4-1; d_call: NA; j_call: TRBJ2-1; clone_size: once; cdr3_nt: TGCGCCAGCAGCCAACAGGGGAACTCCTACAATGAGCAGTTCTTC; cdr3_aa: CASSQQGNSYNEQFF
v_call: TRBV7-2; d_call: NA; j_call: TRBJ1-2; clone_size: NA; cdr3_nt: TGTGCCAGCAGCTTTTCTGACAGTGGGGATGGCTACACCTTC; cdr3_aa: CASSFSDSGDGYTF
v_call: TRBV29-1; d_call: TRBD2; j_call: TRBJ2-7; clone_size: NA; cdr3_nt: TGCAGCGTTGTAGGCACTAGCGGGGGGCCTTACGAGCAGTACTTC; cdr3_aa: CSVVGTSGGPYEQYF
v_call: TRBV2; d_call: NA; j_call: TRBJ2-2; clone_size: NA; cdr3_nt: TGTGCCAGCAGGCGGAACACCGGGGAGCTGTTTTTT; cdr3_aa: CASRRNTGELFF
v_call: TRBV11-2; d_call: TRBD2; j_call: TRBJ2-7; clone_size: NA; cdr3_nt: TGTGCCAGCAGCATTGCTAGCGGGGGTAGCTACGAGCAGTACTTC; cdr3_aa: CASSIASGGSYEQYF
v_call: TRBV4-3; d_call: NA; j_call: TRBJ1-4; clone_size: NA; cdr3_nt: TGCGCCAGCAGCCCGAGGCCGGTCGGAACTAATGAAAAACTGTTTTTT; cdr3_aa: CASSPRPVGTNEKLFF
v_call: TRBV19; d_call: TRBD1; j_call: TRBJ1-1; clone_size: once; cdr3_nt: TGTGCCAGTAGATCGGACAGGGATTGGGTAGGGTACACTGAAGCTTTCTTT; cdr3_aa: CASRSDRDWVGYTEAFF
v_call: TRBV7-2; d_call: NA; j_call: TRBJ2-5; clone_size: NA; cdr3_nt: TGTGCCAGCAGTCTTAAGGTGGGCCTAGAGACCCAGTACTTC; cdr3_aa: CASSLKVGLETQYF
v_call: TRBV7-9; d_call: TRBD1; j_call: TRBJ1-2; clone_size: once; cdr3_nt: TGTGCCAGCACCGATCTGGACAGGGGGCTCAGTAGCTACACCTTC; cdr3_aa: CASTDLDRGLSSYTF
v_call: TRBV5-4; d_call: TRBD2; j_call: TRBJ2-2; clone_size: few; cdr3_nt: TGTGCCAGCAGCAGACGACTAGCGGGGGGCCTGAACACCGGGGAGCTGTTTTTT; cdr3_aa: CASSRRLAGGLNTGELFF
v_call: TRBV2; d_call: TRBD2; j_call: TRBJ2-1; clone_size: NA; cdr3_nt: TGTGCCAGCAGCGTTAATCGAGCGGGGGGCTTCGATGAGCAGTTCTTC; cdr3_aa: CASSVNRAGGFDEQFF
v_call: TRBV13; d_call: TRBD1; j_call: TRBJ1-1; clone_size: NA; cdr3_nt: TGTGCCAGCAGCCTCCAGCCGGGACAGGGGGCGGGCGCTGAAGCTTTCTTT; cdr3_aa: CASSLQPGQGAGAEAFF
v_call: TRBV7-2; d_call: NA; j_call: TRBJ1-1; clone_size: few; cdr3_nt: TGTGCCAGCAGCTTAGGTCGAGGCTTTTTAGCAGCTTTCTTT; cdr3_aa: CASSLGRGFLAAFF
v_call: TRBV4-1; d_call: NA; j_call: TRBJ2-7; clone_size: NA; cdr3_nt: TGCGCCAGCAGCCAAGTGGGGGACTCGTACGAGCAGTACTTC; cdr3_aa: CASSQVGDSYEQYF
v_call: TRBV30; d_call: TRBD1; j_call: TRBJ1-2; clone_size: NA; cdr3_nt: TGTGCCTGGAGTGTACGGGACAGGGTAATCTTC; cdr3_aa: CAWSVRDRVIF
v_call: TRBV6-5; d_call: TRBD2; j_call: TRBJ2-3; clone_size: NA; cdr3_nt: TGTGCCAGCAGGCAGGGAAGACTAGCGGGGGTCACGCAGTATTTT; cdr3_aa: CASRQGRLAGVTQYF
v_call: TRBV7-9; d_call: NA; j_call: TRBJ1-1; clone_size: NA; cdr3_nt: TGTGCCAGCAGCCCCCCCAGGGCGAACACTGAAGCTTTCTTT; cdr3_aa: CASSPPRANTEAFF
v_call: TRBV14; d_call: TRBD2; j_call: TRBJ2-7; clone_size: NA; cdr3_nt: TGTGCCAGCAGCCAACTGTCAGCCGGGGGGTTTGCGGAGCAGTACTTC; cdr3_aa: CASSQLSAGGFAEQYF
v_call: TRBV5-4; d_call: TRBD1; j_call: TRBJ1-1; clone_size: NA; cdr3_nt: TGTGCCAGCAGCTCCGATCCTCTGGGACAGGGGAACACTGAAGCTTTCTTT; cdr3_aa: CASSSDPLGQGNTEAFF
v_call: TRBV6-1; d_call: TRBD1; j_call: TRBJ2-3; clone_size: NA; cdr3_nt: TGTGCCAGCAGCGGACAGGCAAGCACAGATACGCAGTATTTT; cdr3_aa: CASSGQASTDTQYF
v_call: TRBV21-1; d_call: NA; j_call: TRBJ1-2; clone_size: NA; cdr3_nt: TGTGCCAGCCCCGAGGGGAGGGGCGATGGCTACACCTTC; cdr3_aa: CASPEGRGDGYTF
v_call: TRBV15; d_call: NA; j_call: TRBJ1-3; clone_size: NA; cdr3_nt: TGTGCCACCAGCAGGACTCTTACACCCTCCGAGGGAAACACCATATATTTT; cdr3_aa: CATSRTLTPSEGNTIYF
v_call: TRBV11-3; d_call: NA; j_call: TRBJ2-3; clone_size: once; cdr3_nt: TGTGCCAGCAGCTTAGATTCACAAACAGATACGCAGTATTTT; cdr3_aa: CASSLDSQTDTQYF
v_call: TRBV7-9; d_call: TRBD2; j_call: TRBJ2-1; clone_size: NA; cdr3_nt: TGTGCCAGCAGTCCCGGGACTAACTCCTACAATGAGCAGTTCTTC; cdr3_aa: CASSPGTNSYNEQFF
v_call: TRBV29-1; d_call: NA; j_call: TRBJ1-4; clone_size: NA; cdr3_nt: TGCAGCGTTAAAGCTGAAGTGCGTGAAAAACTGTTTTTT; cdr3_aa: CSVKAEVREKLFF
v_call: TRBV28; d_call: TRBD2; j_call: TRBJ2-3; clone_size: NA; cdr3_nt: TGTGCCAGCAGTTTTAGGTCTAGCGGGGGGGCCAGATTAGATACGCAGTATTTT; cdr3_aa: CASSFRSSGGARLDTQYF
v_call: TRBV7-6; d_call: NA; j_call: TRBJ2-5; clone_size: NA; cdr3_nt: TGTGCCAGCAGCTTCGAAACAGACGGAGAGACCCAGTACTTC; cdr3_aa: CASSFETDGETQYF
v_call: TRBV6-5; d_call: NA; j_call: TRBJ1-2; clone_size: NA; cdr3_nt: TGTGCCAGCAGTTACGGTATCCAGGGCCTCACGTGGGGCTACACCTTC; cdr3_aa: CASSYGIQGLTWGYTF
v_call: TRBV6-1; d_call: TRBD2; j_call: TRBJ2-1; clone_size: once; cdr3_nt: TGTGCCAGCAGTGAACTAGCGGGGGGTTACAATGAGCAGTTCTTC; cdr3_aa: CASSELAGGYNEQFF
v_call: TRBV10-2; d_call: TRBD2; j_call: TRBJ2-1; clone_size: NA; cdr3_nt: TGCGCCACCTCGGGAGGGAGCTTTAGCTCCTACAATGAGCAGTTCTTC; cdr3_aa: CATSGGSFSSYNEQFF
v_call: TRBV11-2; d_call: TRBD1; j_call: TRBJ2-7; clone_size: NA; cdr3_nt: TGTGCCAGCAGCTTGGGGACAGGGCTCGAGGAACTACGGGAGCAGTACTTC; cdr3_aa: CASSLGTGLEELREQYF
v_call: TRBV10-2; d_call: NA; j_call: TRBJ1-1; clone_size: once; cdr3_nt: TGCGCCAGCAATTTTGACAGGCGGCTTCCTGAAGCTTTCTTT; cdr3_aa: CASNFDRRLPEAFF
v_call: TRBV7-6; d_call: NA; j_call: TRBJ2-1; clone_size: NA; cdr3_nt: TGTGCCAGCAGCGCAGGGGGGACAGAACCTAATGAGCAGTTCTTC; cdr3_aa: CASSAGGTEPNEQFF
v_call: TRBV7-2; d_call: TRBD2; j_call: TRBJ2-3; clone_size: NA; cdr3_nt: TGTGCCAGCAGCTCCGGGACTAGCGGGCGCACAGATACGCAGTATTTT; cdr3_aa: CASSSGTSGRTDTQYF
v_call: TRBV29-1; d_call: NA; j_call: TRBJ2-5; clone_size: NA; cdr3_nt: TGCAGCTTTTGGAGGGAGAGAGAGACCCAGTACTTC; cdr3_aa: CSFWRERETQYF
v_call: TRBV9; d_call: TRBD1; j_call: TRBJ2-7; clone_size: once; cdr3_nt: TGTGCCAGCAGCGTAGGACAGGGATCCCTCTACGAGCAGTACTTC; cdr3_aa: CASSVGQGSLYEQYF
v_call: TRBV29-1; d_call: NA; j_call: TRBJ1-2; clone_size: NA; cdr3_nt: TGCAGCGTTGCCCAGCGATTGAACTATGGCTACACCTTC; cdr3_aa: CSVAQRLNYGYTF
v_call: TRBV7-6; d_call: NA; j_call: TRBJ2-5; clone_size: few; cdr3_nt: TGTGCCAGCAGCCTCCTCTCCGGAGAGACCCAGTACTTC; cdr3_aa: CASSLLSGETQYF
v_call: TRBV6-1; d_call: NA; j_call: TRBJ2-3; clone_size: NA; cdr3_nt: TGTGCCAGCAGTGAACTCCGGGCAGGACTCACAGATACGCAGTATTTT; cdr3_aa: CASSELRAGLTDTQYF
v_call: TRBV29-1; d_call: TRBD1; j_call: TRBJ1-4; clone_size: few; cdr3_nt: TGCAGCGTTGGTCAGGGGGCTGAGAGTGAAAAACTGTTTTTT; cdr3_aa: CSVGQGAESEKLFF
v_call: TRBV27; d_call: NA; j_call: TRBJ1-5; clone_size: NA; cdr3_nt: TGTGCCAGCAGTTTAAGACAGGACAATCAGCCCCAGCATTTT; cdr3_aa: CASSLRQDNQPQHF
v_call: TRBV6-1; d_call: NA; j_call: TRBJ1-2; clone_size: few; cdr3_nt: TGTGCCAGCAGCTTCGGACAGCTTTATGGCTACACCTTC; cdr3_aa: CASSFGQLYGYTF
v_call: TRBV5-5; d_call: NA; j_call: TRBJ2-1; clone_size: NA; cdr3_nt: TGTGCCAGCAGCTCGGCCTCCGGGAAGGTCTACAATGAGCAGTTCTTC; cdr3_aa: CASSSASGKVYNEQFF
v_call: TRBV2; d_call: NA; j_call: TRBJ2-1; clone_size: once; cdr3_nt: TGTGCCAGCAGTGTATGGGGCGGGGATTCGTACAATGAGCAGTTCTTC; cdr3_aa: CASSVWGGDSYNEQFF
v_call: TRBV7-9; d_call: TRBD1; j_call: TRBJ1-1; clone_size: NA; cdr3_nt: TGTGCCAGCAGCTCAGGCGACAGGGGGGTCATGAACACTGAAGCTTTCTTT; cdr3_aa: CASSSGDRGVMNTEAFF
v_call: TRBV7-8; d_call: TRBD1; j_call: TRBJ2-5; clone_size: few; cdr3_nt: TGTGCCAGCAGCCCCCCCCAGGGTAGGGGGCTTGAGACCCAGTACTTC; cdr3_aa: CASSPPQGRGLETQYF
v_call: TRBV25-1; d_call: NA; j_call: TRBJ2-3; clone_size: once; cdr3_nt: TGTGCCAGCAGCGGAAGGGGCGGCGGGGGCACAGATACGCAGTATTTT; cdr3_aa: CASSGRGGGGTDTQYF
v_call: TRBV5-6; d_call: NA; j_call: TRBJ2-7; clone_size: few; cdr3_nt: TGTGCCAGCAGCTTGACGGACTCCATCTACGAGCAGTACTTC; cdr3_aa: CASSLTDSIYEQYF
v_call: TRBV6-5; d_call: TRBD1; j_call: TRBJ1-2; clone_size: NA; cdr3_nt: TGTGCCAGCAGTTACCAGGACAGGGGAAACTATGGCTACACCTTC; cdr3_aa: CASSYQDRGNYGYTF
v_call: TRBV2; d_call: NA; j_call: TRBJ1-2; clone_size: NA; cdr3_nt: TGTGCCAGCGCCAGACAGGACAACTATGGCTACACCTTC; cdr3_aa: CASARQDNYGYTF
v_call: TRBV6-6; d_call: NA; j_call: TRBJ2-6; clone_size: NA; cdr3_nt: TGTGCCAGCAGTAAACACCTCTCTGGGGCCAACGTCCTGACTTTC; cdr3_aa: CASSKHLSGANVLTF
v_call: TRBV5-1; d_call: TRBD2; j_call: TRBJ2-3; clone_size: NA; cdr3_nt: TGCGCCAGCAGCACAAGCGGGAACACAGATACGCAGTATTTT; cdr3_aa: CASSTSGNTDTQYF